This T cell receptor beta chain was captured in a study of T cells after yellow fever vaccination. Study context: Preparation of fractions with low cell numbers was performed using SMART-Seq v4 Ultra Low Input. General study points: Clones that expanded after primary vaccination mostly reappeared after the booster (roughly 96% CD4, about 91% CD8). Though weaker, the secondary response peaked faster, on day 5 versus 15.

MiXCR, run by TCRdb on the 5' RACE reads, gives a single entry per CDR3 protein. The sample has hundreds of thousands of distinct CDR3 sequences, roughly an eighth seen once; the top ten hold about 15%. This clonotype showed up just a few times. The antigen is undetermined. The V end was cut by 6 bases, the J end by 1 base, with 13 bases between. In germline, CDR1 is MNHEY, CDR2 SVGEGT. The CDR3 consists of 15 residues. Sequencing used PBMCs, obtained on the day of the yellow fever booster vaccination. V usage is TRBV6-2 or TRBV6-3 and J usage is TRBJ2-4; D may be TRBD1 or TRBD2 (5 bases each). This receptor was identified in a man aged 25-45 years who received the YFV17D yellow fever vaccine. CDR3 sequence (DNA): TGTGCCAGCAGCCCGGGACGCCTCGCCAAAAACATTCAGTACTTC. This gives the protein CASSPGRLAKNIQYF.